One sample yielded the 25 T cell receptor beta chains listed below, sequenced in a study of T-cell reconstitution after alpha-beta-depleted transplantation in children (TCRdb year 2016). This specimen's treatment or condition label, per the study, means: allogeneic hematopoietic cell transplantation with graft depleted of TCRalphabeta T cells and CD19 B cells. Receptor libraries were prepared by PCR. Sequencing relied on an Illumina HiSeq 2500. To normalize quantification of the TCRbeta repertoire, the TCR libraries were built with molecular barcoding that relied on unique molecular identifiers. The raw public data were reprocessed by TCRdb itself: fastp quality trimming at Q25, MiXCR clonotype calling, in-frame beta chains only. Identical CDR3 proteins give one entry, which carries the most common genes and DNA. Present in this sample are approximately 500,000 distinct CDR3 sequences, over 9.5% of which were seen just once. Of the sample, about 2% falls within the top ten clones.

Here the sequenced sample was PBMCs, taken before TCRalphabeta/CD19-depleted stem cell transplant. These TCRs come from a child under 10 years old with inherited bone marrow failure, due to receive a stem cell transplant.

This clonotype was seen many times. The chain couples TRBV24-1 to TRBJ2-1, with 8 bases lining up with TRBD2. The CDR3 totals 16 residues. Per the germline V gene, CDR1 is KGHDR and CDR2 is SFDVKD. V gave up 4 bases and J gave up 8 bases; unmatched junction bases: 12. CDR3 sequence: CATSDPLAGTGDEQFF. Written as DNA, the CDR3 is TGTGCCACCAGTGACCCCTTAGCGGGAACCGGGGATGAGCAGTTCTTC.

The chain uses TRBV30 and TRBJ2-1; TRBD2 agrees at 9 bases. Germline lookup yields CDR1 GTSNPN and CDR2 SVGIG (reference sequence). The junction had 9 bases not matched to a gene; V was cut back by 3 bases and J by 3 bases. There are 16 residues in the CDR3. The CDR3 DNA reads TGTGCCTGGAGGGGACCGACTAGCGGAGACTACAATGAGCAGTTCTTC. This translates into CAWRGPTSGDYNEQFF.

Here the CDR3 reads CASSQDPLAGGPGETQYF. The CDR3 coding sequence is TGCGCCAGCAGCCAAGATCCCCTAGCGGGAGGGCCGGGAGAGACCCAGTACTTC. This sequence joins TRBV4-3 and TRBJ2-5; 12 nucleotides match TRBD2. CDR1 is LGHNA and CDR2 is YSLEER in the germline V gene. CDR3 size: 18 residues. With V trimmed by 0 bases and J by 4 bases, 9 bases remained unmatched.

This clonotype showed up many times. The CDR3 loop reads CASSQDSGLAGGSVLVTQYF. The DNA of the CDR3 is TGCGCCAGCAGCCAAGATAGCGGACTAGCGGGAGGGTCGGTTTTGGTTACGCAGTATTTT. The chain recombines TRBV4-3 with TRBJ2-3, with 15 nucleotides matching TRBD2. CDR3 length: 20 amino acids. The V gene end was trimmed by 0 bases and the J gene end by 8 bases; junction bases not matched to a gene: 15. Germline CDR1 and CDR2: LGHNA and YSLEER.

This clonotype has at least ten counts. Because the CDR3 is missing its conserved closing phenylalanine or tryptophan, this is likely a read error. The J gene is TRBJ2-7, the V gene TRBV7-2; 9 bases agree with TRBD2. This CDR3 has 14 residues. The V and J ends lost 1 base and 5 bases, in that order; junction bases with no gene match: 3. CDR1 and CDR2 (germline): SGHTA, FQGNSA. CDR3 coding DNA: TGTGCCAGCAGCTTAGGTAGCGGGAGCCACGAGCAGTACTTG. Translated, it gives CASSLGSGSHEQYL.

V usage is TRBV4-1 and J usage is TRBJ1-2; 8 bases line up with TRBD1. The CDR3 sequence is 14 residues long. The germline V gene has CDR1 MGHRA and CDR2 YSYEKL. J was trimmed by 8 bases and V by 3 bases; bases with no gene match: 8. This CDR3 is CASSHDRGTMGYTF. CDR3 nucleotides: TGCGCCAGCAGCCATGACAGGGGAACTATGGGCTACACCTTC.

This clonotype was counted many times. The chain employs TRBV12-3 or TRBV12-4 and TRBJ2-1; 8 bases are a match to TRBD1. V was clipped by 5 bases and J by 9 bases; unmatched bases: 12. This CDR3 contains 15 residues. CDR3 bases: TGTGCCAGCAGTCTAGGACAGGGTCCTGTGGGTGAGCAGTTCTTC. Its translation: CASSLGQGPVGEQFF.

This clonotype appeared a few times. The rearrangement uses TRBV29-1 and TRBJ1-5, with D possibly being TRBD1 (5 bases). The CDR3 consists of 14 residues. Germline CDR1 is SQVTM and CDR2 is ANQGSEA. V was shortened by 7 bases and J by 4 bases, with 17 bases between the two germline ends. CDR3 bases: TGCAGCGCCACAACAGGCGGGGAGAATCAGCCCCAGCATTTT. Translated, it gives CSATTGGENQPQHF.

This clonotype has at least ten counts. This chain joins TRBV12-3 or TRBV12-4 and TRBJ2-7; perhaps TRBD1 as D (6 bases). Trimming removed 3 bases at V and 3 bases at J, with 18 bases between. The CDR3 extends over 16 amino acids. The CDR3 here is CASSFRTAIPYYEQYF. Here the CDR3 DNA reads TGTGCCAGCAGTTTTAGGACAGCCATCCCCTACTACGAGCAGTACTTC.

There are a few counts of this clonotype. The V call is TRBV7-2, the J call TRBJ2-1; 13 bases are a match to TRBD2. V gave up 5 bases and J gave up 0 bases; unmatched junction bases: 16. The CDR3 is made up of 21 amino acids. Germline-derived CDR1 and CDR2 are SGHTA and FQGNSA. This CDR3 reads CASSGGGAGLAGFASYNEQFF. For the CDR3, the DNA is TGTGCCAGCAGCGGTGGGGGGGCGGGACTAGCGGGATTTGCCTCCTACAATGAGCAGTTCTTC.

The sample holds a few counts of this clonotype. An end of the junction does not agree with germline; a read error may underlie this. This rearrangement joins TRBV7-2 to TRBJ2-3, with a possible D match to TRBD2 (6 bases). Germline V lookup: CDR1 SGHTA, CDR2 FQGNSA. This CDR3 has 16 amino acids. The CDR3 sequence is CAISLYGSGFADTQYF. The CDR3 nucleotides read TGTGCCATCAGCTTATACGGGAGTGGTTTTGCAGATACGCAGTATTTT.

This clonotype was recorded at least ten times. The chain joins TRBV9 to TRBJ2-3; the D gene is possibly TRBD2 (6 bases). Trimming stripped 0 bases from V and 2 bases from J, with 10 bases between. The CDR3 contains 15 residues. Germline CDR1 SGDLS, CDR2 YYNGEE. The CDR3 sequence: CASSVGGTYTDTQYF. CDR3 DNA: TGTGCCAGCAGCGTAGGGGGGACTTACACAGATACGCAGTATTTT.

This clonotype has ten or more counts. The chain uses TRBV28 and TRBJ2-7; TRBD1 agrees at 8 bases. The CDR3 is made up of 19 amino acids. Germline V CDR1 and CDR2: MDHEN, SYDVKM. J lost 2 bases, V lost 5 bases, and 20 bases had no gene match. Here the CDR3 reads CASSATVGTGLTQAYEQYF. The CDR3 region has the DNA TGTGCCAGCAGTGCCACCGTCGGGACAGGCCTAACTCAAGCCTACGAGCAGTACTTC.

The table lists this clonotype with many counts. This chain joins TRBV12-3 or TRBV12-4 and TRBJ1-4; 8 bases align to TRBD1. This CDR3 comprises 16 residues. The V and J ends lost 6 bases and 4 bases, in that order; junction bases with no gene match: 10. CDR3: CASRPTGTGSNEKLFF. CDR3 nucleotides: TGTGCCAGCAGGCCTACCGGGACAGGCAGTAATGAAAAACTGTTTTTT.

The V and J genes are TRBV4-3 and TRBJ1-1, with 7 nucleotides matching TRBD1. The junction had 2 bases not matched to a gene; V was cut back by 2 bases and J by 2 bases. CDR1 and CDR2 from the germline V gene are LGHNA and YSLEER. The CDR3 totals 14 residues. CDR3 amino acids: CASSQWDSNTEAFF. DNA for the CDR3: TGCGCCAGCAGCCAATGGGACAGTAACACTGAAGCTTTCTTT.

Regarding this clonotype: This may stem from a read error, because a much larger clone lies one nucleotide away. V usage is TRBV7-9 and J usage is TRBJ2-1, with D hard to call. Germline assignment: CDR1 SEHNR and CDR2 FQNEAQ (reference sequence). The CDR3 runs to 13 residues. In nucleotides, the CDR3 is TGTGCCAGCAGCTTAGTAAGTGGGAATGGGCAGTTCTTC. This encodes CASSLVSGNGQFF.

This clonotype occurred once. This may arise from a read error, as a much more abundant clone is one base away. The chain employs TRBV20-1 and TRBJ2-7; D gene ambiguous. CDR3 length: 12 amino acids. Germline CDR1 reads DFQATT; CDR2 reads SNEGSKA (reference sequence). The CDR3 loop reads CSARDAYYGQYF. CDR3 sequence (DNA): TGCAGTGCTAGGGACGCTTACTACGGGCAGTACTTC.

J is TRBJ2-2 and V is TRBV18; D perhaps matches TRBD2 (5 bases). This CDR3 is built from 14 residues. Trimming removed 4 bases at V and 3 bases at J, with 9 bases between. CDR1 and CDR2 (germline): KGHSH, LQKENI. The CDR3 nucleotides read TGTGCCAGCTCACAGACTACATACACCGGGGAGCTGTTTTTT. Translation gives CASSQTTYTGELFF.

In this sample, this clonotype turned up a few times. The chain has TRBV7-6 and TRBJ2-2; D is undetermined. This CDR3 region has 17 residues. Trimming shortened V by 6 bases and J by 0 bases, and 17 bases separated the two germline ends. Germline V gene data show CDR1 as SGHVS and CDR2 as FNYEAQ. The CDR3 sequence is CASRQPFRGPNTGELFF. CDR3 nucleotides: TGTGCCAGCAGACAACCCTTCCGAGGACCGAACACCGGGGAGCTGTTTTTT.

The chain carries TRBV19 and TRBJ2-3, with D hard to call. V lost 3 bases and J lost 2, with 9 bases in between. Germline V gene data show CDR1 as LNHDA and CDR2 as SQIVND (reference sequence). This CDR3 has 14 amino acids. This chain's CDR3 is CASSIRGFTDTQYF. CDR3 nucleotides: TGTGCCAGTAGTATCCGCGGATTCACAGATACGCAGTATTTT.

This clonotype was counted ten times or more. The CDR3 is CASSILDRAYGYTF. CDR3 DNA: TGTGCCAGTAGTATCCTGGACAGGGCCTATGGCTACACCTTC. The chain couples TRBV19 to TRBJ1-2; 8 nucleotides align to TRBD1. Per germline, CDR1 LNHDA and CDR2 SQIVND (reference sequence). The CDR3 length is 14 residues. Losses at the gene ends were 3 bases for V and 4 bases for J; bases not matched to a gene: 4.

In this sample, this clonotype turned up many times. The V call is TRBV6-5, the J call TRBJ2-2; D remains ambiguous. Germline CDR1 MNHEY, CDR2 SVGAGI. CDR3 length: 12 amino acids. Trimming removed 6 bases from V and 6 bases from J, with 8 bases in between. This CDR3 is CASSSFPGELFF. The CDR3 region has the DNA TGTGCCAGCAGCTCGTTCCCCGGGGAGCTGTTTTTT.

This clonotype has at least ten counts. This chain joins TRBV27 and TRBJ2-7, with TRBD2 matching 9 bases. In germline, CDR1 is MNHEY, CDR2 SMNVEV (reference sequence). This CDR3 comprises 15 residues. V dropped 6 bases and J dropped 6; count of bases not matched to a gene: 12. CDR3 residues: CASSYDWVAGVEQYF. In DNA, the CDR3 is TGTGCCAGCAGCTACGACTGGGTAGCGGGAGTCGAGCAGTACTTC.

This clonotype was observed a few times. V is TRBV27 and J is TRBJ2-7, with D hard to call. The CDR3 loop spans 14 amino acids. Looked up from germline, CDR1 is MNHEY and CDR2 is SMNVEV (reference sequence). Trimming stripped 6 bases from V and 6 bases from J, with 18 bases between. The CDR3 reads CASRIGIQFPEQYF. CDR3 coding DNA: TGTGCCAGCAGAATTGGGATTCAGTTCCCCGAGCAGTACTTC.

This clonotype was counted only a few times. The chain combines TRBV12-3 or TRBV12-4 with TRBJ2-7; 10 bases line up with TRBD2. With 4 bases clipped from V and 2 bases from J, the junction kept 5 bases outside the gene matches. The CDR3 sequence is 15 residues long. The CDR3 here is CASSSQAGGPYEQYF. In nucleotides, the CDR3 is TGTGCCAGCAGTTCCCAAGCGGGAGGGCCCTACGAGCAGTACTTC.